These T cell receptor beta chains were read from a single sample in a study of post-analysis software for immune sequencing data. MiXCR, applied by TCRdb to the PCR reads, yields one record per CDR3 protein. The sample comprises a few hundred thousand distinct CDR3 sequences, around 34% of which are singletons, and around 6% rests with the top ten. The sequencing input was blood. The receptor set was obtained from a girl younger than 18 with multiple sclerosis. Both conserved end residues are part of each CDR3. The order of the fields is D gene, V gene, clone size, J gene, CDR3 protein, CDR3 DNA. The D gene is left open where the match is weak. Expanded clones are given a class, and other clones once, few, many or no size at all.

D: NA
V: TRBV7-3
size: NA
J: TRBJ1-2
CDR3: CASSLKAGDLRYGYTF
DNA: TGTGCCAGCAGCTTAAAAGCAGGGGATCTCCGGTATGGCTACACCTTC

D: NA
V: TRBV6-5
size: few
J: TRBJ1-2
CDR3: CASSYTGRKDGYTF
DNA: TGTGCCAGCAGTTACACAGGGAGGAAGGATGGCTACACCTTC

D: NA
V: TRBV6-6
size: NA
J: TRBJ1-1
CDR3: CASSYESVGQTEAFF
DNA: TGTGCCAGCAGTTACGAGTCAGTCGGCCAGACTGAAGCTTTCTTT

D: TRBD2
V: TRBV6-5
size: many
J: TRBJ2-4
CDR3: CASSYTGGGAGKNIQYF
DNA: TGTGCCAGCAGTTACACGGGCGGGGGGGCCGGCAAAAACATTCAGTACTTC

D: NA
V: TRBV20-1
size: few
J: TRBJ2-4
CDR3: CSASVQGKLIQYF
DNA: TGCAGTGCTAGTGTTCAGGGGAAACTCATTCAGTACTTC

D: NA
V: TRBV12-3/TRBV12-4
size: NA
J: TRBJ1-5
CDR3: CASSSPPYQPQHF
DNA: TGTGCCAGCAGTTCCCCACCTTATCAGCCCCAGCATTTT

D: NA
V: TRBV6-2/TRBV6-3
size: NA
J: TRBJ2-5
CDR3: CASTKDTTHQETQYF
DNA: TGTGCCAGCACAAAGGACACGACTCACCAAGAGACCCAGTACTTC

D: NA
V: TRBV20-1
size: few
J: TRBJ1-1
CDR3: CSAHVNWNTEAFF
DNA: TGCAGTGCCCACGTCAACTGGAACACTGAAGCTTTCTTT

D: NA
V: TRBV13
size: few
J: TRBJ2-5
CDR3: CASSPWEVEGQETQYF
DNA: TGTGCCAGCAGCCCCTGGGAGGTGGAGGGTCAAGAGACCCAGTACTTC

D: TRBD2
V: TRBV5-1
size: NA
J: TRBJ2-5
CDR3: CASKGLAGETQYF
DNA: TGCGCCAGCAAGGGACTAGCGGGGGAGACCCAGTACTTC

D: TRBD2
V: TRBV18
size: few
J: TRBJ2-3
CDR3: CASSLSRGVTRDTQYF
DNA: TGTGCCAGCTCTCTCTCGCGGGGGGTTACTCGAGATACGCAGTATTTT

D: NA
V: TRBV20-1
size: few
J: TRBJ2-7
CDR3: CSARDRYSNYEQYF
DNA: TGCAGTGCTAGGGATAGGTACAGCAACTACGAGCAGTACTTC

D: NA
V: TRBV4-1
size: NA
J: TRBJ2-3
CDR3: CASSQDKDRSTDTQYF
DNA: TGCGCCAGCAGCCAAGACAAGGACAGAAGCACAGATACGCAGTATTTT

D: NA
V: TRBV7-2
size: NA
J: TRBJ1-2
CDR3: CASVRLTDLQRLRYGYTF
DNA: TGTGCCAGCGTCCGCCTTACAGATCTCCAGCGGCTACGCTATGGCTACACCTTC

D: TRBD2
V: TRBV20-1
size: NA
J: TRBJ2-3
CDR3: CSARDASGSPDTQYF
DNA: TGCAGTGCTAGAGATGCTAGCGGATCTCCAGATACGCAGTATTTT

D: NA
V: TRBV4-1
size: NA
J: TRBJ1-5
CDR3: CASSQAGGGGVSNQPQHF
DNA: TGCGCCAGCAGCCAAGCCGGGGGGGGAGGGGTAAGCAATCAGCCCCAGCATTTT